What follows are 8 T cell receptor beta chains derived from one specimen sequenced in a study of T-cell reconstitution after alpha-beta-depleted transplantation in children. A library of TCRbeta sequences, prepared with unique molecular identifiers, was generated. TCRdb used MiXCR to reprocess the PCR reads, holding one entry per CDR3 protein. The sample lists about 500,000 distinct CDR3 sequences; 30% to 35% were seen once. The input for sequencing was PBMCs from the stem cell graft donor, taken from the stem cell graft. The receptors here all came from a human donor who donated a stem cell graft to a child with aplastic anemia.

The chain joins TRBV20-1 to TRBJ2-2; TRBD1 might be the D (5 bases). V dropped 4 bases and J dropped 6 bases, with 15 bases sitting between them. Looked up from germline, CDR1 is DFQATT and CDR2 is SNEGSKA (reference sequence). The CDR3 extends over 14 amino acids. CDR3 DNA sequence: TGCAGTGCTAACCGAAGGGGCGTCCCCGGGGAGCTGTTTTTT. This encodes CSANRRGVPGELFF.

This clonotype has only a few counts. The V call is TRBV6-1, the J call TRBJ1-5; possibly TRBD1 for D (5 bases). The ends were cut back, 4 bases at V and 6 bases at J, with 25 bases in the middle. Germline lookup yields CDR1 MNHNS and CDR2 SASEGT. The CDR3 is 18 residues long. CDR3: CASSGSGQRGLGTQPQHF. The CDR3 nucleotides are TGTGCCAGCAGTGGATCGGGGCAGCGAGGTCTGGGGACTCAGCCCCAGCATTTT.

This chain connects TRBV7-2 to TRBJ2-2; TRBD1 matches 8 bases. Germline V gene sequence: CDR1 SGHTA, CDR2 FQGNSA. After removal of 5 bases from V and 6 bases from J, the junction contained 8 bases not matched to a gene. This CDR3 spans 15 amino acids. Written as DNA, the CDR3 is TGTGCCAGCAGCCTGGGACAGGTGGGCTCCGGGGAGCTGTTTTTT. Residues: CASSLGQVGSGELFF.

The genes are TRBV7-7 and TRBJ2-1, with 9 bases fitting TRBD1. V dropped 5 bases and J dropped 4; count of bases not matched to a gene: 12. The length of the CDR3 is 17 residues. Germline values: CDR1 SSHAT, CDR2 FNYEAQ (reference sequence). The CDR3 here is CASSPSPGTGTYNEQFF. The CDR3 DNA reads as TGTGCCAGCAGCCCGAGTCCCGGGACAGGGACATACAATGAGCAGTTCTTC.

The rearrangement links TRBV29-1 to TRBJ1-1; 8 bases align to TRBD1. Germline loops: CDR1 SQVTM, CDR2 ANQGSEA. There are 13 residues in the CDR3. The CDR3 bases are TGCACCGGAAAGACAGGGGTGAACACTGAAGCTTTCTTT. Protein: CTGKTGVNTEAFF.

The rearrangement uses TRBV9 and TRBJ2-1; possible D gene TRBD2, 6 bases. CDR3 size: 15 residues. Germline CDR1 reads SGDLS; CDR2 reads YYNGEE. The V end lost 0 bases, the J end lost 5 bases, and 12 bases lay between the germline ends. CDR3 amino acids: CASSVAGVRDNEQFF. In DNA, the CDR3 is TGTGCCAGCAGCGTAGCGGGAGTCAGGGACAATGAGCAGTTCTTC.

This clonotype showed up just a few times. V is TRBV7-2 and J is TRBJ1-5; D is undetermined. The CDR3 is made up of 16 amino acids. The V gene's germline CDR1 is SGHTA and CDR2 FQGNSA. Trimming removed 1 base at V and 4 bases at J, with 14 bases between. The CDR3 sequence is CASSLGAIGSNQPQHF. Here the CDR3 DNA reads TGTGCCAGCAGCTTAGGGGCTATCGGGTCAAATCAGCCCCAGCATTTT.

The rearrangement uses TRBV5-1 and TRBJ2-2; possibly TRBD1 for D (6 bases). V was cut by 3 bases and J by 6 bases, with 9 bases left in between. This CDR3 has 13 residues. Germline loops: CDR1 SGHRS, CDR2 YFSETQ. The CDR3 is CASSYRVPGELFF. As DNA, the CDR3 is TGCGCCAGCAGCTACAGGGTGCCCGGGGAGCTGTTTTTT.